This T cell receptor (beta chain) is from a study of human T cells and chemical hapten exposure. TCRdb re-analysed the RACE reads in MiXCR, keeping a single row per CDR3 protein. Here the sample spans 300,000 to 450,000 distinct CDR3 sequences, about 5.4% being singletons. Germline loops: CDR1 LGHNA, CDR2 YSLEER. CDR3 length equals 16 residues. Trimming stripped 0 bases from V and 2 bases from J, with 8 bases between. This clonotype was seen repeatedly, ten times or more. The time point is: pre-sensitization, week 0. Treatment meaning: therapeutic diphenylcyclopropenone sensitization with weekly scalp DPC.

The TCR was taken from a woman younger than 35 with alopecia areata. Some clones in this sample may be carry-over from other donors' samples. The chain couples TRBV4-3 to TRBJ2-6; TRBD2 might be the D (5 bases). Specimen: whole blood, collected in connection with sensitization to the hapten diphenylcyclopropenone (DPC). The CDR3 nucleotides read TGCGCCAGCAGCCAAGAAGGAGGAGCTGGGGCCAACGTCCTGACTTTC. Translating gives CASSQEGGAGANVLTF.